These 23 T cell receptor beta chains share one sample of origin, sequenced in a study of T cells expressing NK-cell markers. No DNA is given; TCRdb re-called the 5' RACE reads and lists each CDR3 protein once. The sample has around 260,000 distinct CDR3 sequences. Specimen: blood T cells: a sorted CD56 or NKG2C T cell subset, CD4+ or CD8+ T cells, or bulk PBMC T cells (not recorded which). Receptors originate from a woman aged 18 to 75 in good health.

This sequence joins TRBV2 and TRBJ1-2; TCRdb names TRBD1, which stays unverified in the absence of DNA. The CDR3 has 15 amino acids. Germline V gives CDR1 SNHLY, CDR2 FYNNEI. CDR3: CASSEGAIRDYGYTF.

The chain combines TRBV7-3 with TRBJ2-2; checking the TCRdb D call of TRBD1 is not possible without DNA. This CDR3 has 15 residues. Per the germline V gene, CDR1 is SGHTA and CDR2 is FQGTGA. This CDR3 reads CASSLRQGVTGELFF.

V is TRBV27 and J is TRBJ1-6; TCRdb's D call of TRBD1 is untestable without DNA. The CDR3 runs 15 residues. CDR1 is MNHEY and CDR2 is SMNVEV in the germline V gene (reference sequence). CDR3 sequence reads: CASSLNRGSNSPLHF.

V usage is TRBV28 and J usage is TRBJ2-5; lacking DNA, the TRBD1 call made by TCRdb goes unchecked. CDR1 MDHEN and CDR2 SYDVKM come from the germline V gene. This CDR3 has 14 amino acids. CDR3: CASSLGGQGETQYF. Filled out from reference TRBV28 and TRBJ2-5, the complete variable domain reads DVKVTQSSRYLVKRTGEKVFLECVQDMDHENMFWYRQDPGLGLRLIYFSYDVKMKEKGDIPEGYSVSREKKERFSLILESASTNQTSMYLCASSLGGQGETQYFGPGTRLLVL.

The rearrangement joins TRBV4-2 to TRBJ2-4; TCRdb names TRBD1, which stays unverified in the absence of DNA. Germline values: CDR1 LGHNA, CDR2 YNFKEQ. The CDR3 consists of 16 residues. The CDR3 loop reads CASSPGWKVAKNIQYF.

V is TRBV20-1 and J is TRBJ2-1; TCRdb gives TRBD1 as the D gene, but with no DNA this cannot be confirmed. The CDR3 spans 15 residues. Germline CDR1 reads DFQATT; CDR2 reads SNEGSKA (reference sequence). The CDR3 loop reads CSARDFPGSANEQFF.

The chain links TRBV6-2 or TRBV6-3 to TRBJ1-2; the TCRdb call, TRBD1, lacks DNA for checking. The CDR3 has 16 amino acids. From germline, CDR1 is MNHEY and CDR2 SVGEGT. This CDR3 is CASSYLPGQGGYGYTF.

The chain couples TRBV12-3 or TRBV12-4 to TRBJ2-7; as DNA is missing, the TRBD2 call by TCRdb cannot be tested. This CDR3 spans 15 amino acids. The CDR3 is CASSLGGTSRIEQYF.

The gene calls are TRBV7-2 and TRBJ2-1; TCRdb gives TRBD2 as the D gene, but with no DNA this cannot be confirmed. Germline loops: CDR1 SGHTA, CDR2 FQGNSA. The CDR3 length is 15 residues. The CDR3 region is CASSLSGPSHNEQFF.

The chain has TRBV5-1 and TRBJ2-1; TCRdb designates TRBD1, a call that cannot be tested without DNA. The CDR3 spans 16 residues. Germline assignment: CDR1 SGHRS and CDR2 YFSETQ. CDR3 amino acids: CASSANLRGRYNEQFF.

The CDR3 is CASSSLVDTQYF. The rearrangement links TRBV12-3 or TRBV12-4 to TRBJ2-3. The CDR3 is 12 amino acids.

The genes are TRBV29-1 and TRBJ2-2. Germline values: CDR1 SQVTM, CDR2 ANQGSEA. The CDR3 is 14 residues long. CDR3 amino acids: CSVERSTNTGELFF.

The CDR3 loop reads CASSFLRHLYEQYF. The chain links TRBV28 to TRBJ2-7. This CDR3 contains 14 residues. Germline-derived CDR1 and CDR2 are MDHEN and SYDVKM.

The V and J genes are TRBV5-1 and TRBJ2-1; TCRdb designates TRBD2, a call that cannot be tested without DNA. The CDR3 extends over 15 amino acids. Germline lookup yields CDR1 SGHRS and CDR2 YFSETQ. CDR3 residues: CASSLSAGGNNEQFF. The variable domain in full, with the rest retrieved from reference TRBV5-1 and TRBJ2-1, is KAGVTQTPRYLIKTRGQQVTLSCSPISGHRSVSWYQQTPGQGLQFLFEYFSETQRNKGNFPGRFSGRQFSNSRSEMNVSTLELGDSALYLCASSLSAGGNNEQFFGPGTRLTVL.

CDR3: CASSLSRGHDTQYF. The chain is built from TRBV11-2 and TRBJ2-3; the TCRdb D gene call, TRBD1, has no DNA to confirm it. The germline CDR1 and CDR2 sequences are SGHAT and FQNNGV. The CDR3 covers 14 residues.

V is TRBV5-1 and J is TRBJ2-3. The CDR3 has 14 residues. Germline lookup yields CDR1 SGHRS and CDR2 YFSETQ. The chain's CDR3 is CASSLGYATDTQYF.

The CDR3 loop is CASTQAGRSYNEQFF. This chain links TRBV6-1 with TRBJ2-1; TCRdb indicates TRBD2, and absent DNA this call remains unverified. The CDR3 consists of 15 residues. Germline V lookup: CDR1 MNHNS, CDR2 SASEGT.

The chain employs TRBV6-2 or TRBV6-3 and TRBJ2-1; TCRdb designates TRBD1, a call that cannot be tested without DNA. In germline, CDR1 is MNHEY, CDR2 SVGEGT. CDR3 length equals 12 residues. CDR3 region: CASNDRYNEQFF.

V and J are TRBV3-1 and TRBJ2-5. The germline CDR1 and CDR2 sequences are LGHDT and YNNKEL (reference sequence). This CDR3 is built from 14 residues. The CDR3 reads CASSQVNFQETQYF.

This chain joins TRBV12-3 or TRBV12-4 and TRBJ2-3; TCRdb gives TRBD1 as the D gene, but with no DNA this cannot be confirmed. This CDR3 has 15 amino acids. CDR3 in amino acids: CASSPGDTSTDTQYF.

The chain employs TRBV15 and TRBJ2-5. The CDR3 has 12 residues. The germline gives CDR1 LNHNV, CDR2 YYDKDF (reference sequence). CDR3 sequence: CATSRVVETQYF.

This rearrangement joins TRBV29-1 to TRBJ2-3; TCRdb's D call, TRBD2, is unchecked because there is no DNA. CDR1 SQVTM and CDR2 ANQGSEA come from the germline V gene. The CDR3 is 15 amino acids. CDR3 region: CSVAGLADHTDTQYF.

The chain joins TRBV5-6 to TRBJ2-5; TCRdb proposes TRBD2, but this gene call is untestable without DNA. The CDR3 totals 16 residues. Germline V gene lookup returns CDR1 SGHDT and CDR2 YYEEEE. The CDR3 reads CASSLKRSGYQETQYF.